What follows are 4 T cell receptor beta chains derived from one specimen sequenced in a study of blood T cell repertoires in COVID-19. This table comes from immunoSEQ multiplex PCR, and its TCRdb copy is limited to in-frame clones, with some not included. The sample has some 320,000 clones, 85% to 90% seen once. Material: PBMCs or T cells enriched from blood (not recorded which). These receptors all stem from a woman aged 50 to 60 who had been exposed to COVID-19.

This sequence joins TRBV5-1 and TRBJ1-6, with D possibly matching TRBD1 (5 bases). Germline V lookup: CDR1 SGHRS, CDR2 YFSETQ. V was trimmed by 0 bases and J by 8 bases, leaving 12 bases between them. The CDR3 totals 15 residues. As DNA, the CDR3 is TGCGCCAGCAGCTTGGAGGGGCAGGAGTATTCACCCCTCCACTTT. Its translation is CASSLEGQEYSPLHF.

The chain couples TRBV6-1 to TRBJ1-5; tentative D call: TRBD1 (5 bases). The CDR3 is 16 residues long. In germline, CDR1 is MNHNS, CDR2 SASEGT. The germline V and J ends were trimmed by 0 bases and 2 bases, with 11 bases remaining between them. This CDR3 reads CASSEALGVGNQPQHF. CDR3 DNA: TGTGCCAGCAGTGAAGCGCTAGGGGTCGGCAATCAGCCCCAGCATTTT.

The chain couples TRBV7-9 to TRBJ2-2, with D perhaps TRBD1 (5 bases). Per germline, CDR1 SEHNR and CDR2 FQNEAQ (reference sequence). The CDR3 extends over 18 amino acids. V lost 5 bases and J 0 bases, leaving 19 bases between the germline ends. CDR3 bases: TGTGCCAGCAGCCCAGGGCTAAGGCCCATAACGAACACCGGGGAGCTGTTTTTT. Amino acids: CASSPGLRPITNTGELFF.

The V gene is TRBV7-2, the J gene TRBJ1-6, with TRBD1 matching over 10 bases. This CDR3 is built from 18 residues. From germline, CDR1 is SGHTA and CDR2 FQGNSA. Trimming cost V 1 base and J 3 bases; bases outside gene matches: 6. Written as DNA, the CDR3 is TGTGCCAGCAGCTTAGTCCGGGACAGGGGAGTCTATAATTCACCCCTCCACTTT. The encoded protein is CASSLVRDRGVYNSPLHF. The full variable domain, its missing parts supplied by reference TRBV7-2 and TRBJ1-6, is GAGVSQSPSNKVTEKGKDVELRCDPISGHTALYWYRQSLGQGLEFLIYFQGNSAPDKSGLPSDRFSAERTGGSVSTLTIQRTQQEDSAVYLCASSLVRDRGVYNSPLHFGNGTRLTVT.